This entry describes one TCR beta chain. Its cognate antigen is unknown. Only in-frame clones appear in the TCRdb table, and some are missing; sequencing was by immunoSEQ multiplex PCR. The repertoire holds 130,000 or so clones, with roughly nine tenths as singletons. The sample is drawn from a study of T cell responses to AZD1222 COVID-19 vaccine. Broader study findings: Only 6 or 7 people who got AZD1222 tested seropositive at baseline.

The CDR3 is 13 amino acids. CDR1 and CDR2 (germline): SGHNT, YYREEE (reference sequence). V gave up 1 base and J gave up 7 bases, with 11 bases separating them. The chain joins TRBV5-4 to TRBJ1-1; weak D call: TRBD1 (5 bases). The clonotype comes from an adult in good health. The starting material was peripheral blood, obtained on day 0 of AZD1222 vaccination. The CDR3 loop reads CASSLRGSNEAFF. The DNA for the CDR3 is TGTGCCAGCAGCTTGCGGGGCAGTAATGAAGCTTTCTTT. The full variable domain, rest sourced from reference TRBV5-4 and TRBJ1-1, is ETGVTQSPTHLIKTRGQQVTLRCSSQSGHNTVSWYQQALGQGPQFIFQYYREEENGRGNFPPRFSGLQFPNYSSELNVNALELDDSALYLCASSLRGSNEAFFGQGTRLTVV.